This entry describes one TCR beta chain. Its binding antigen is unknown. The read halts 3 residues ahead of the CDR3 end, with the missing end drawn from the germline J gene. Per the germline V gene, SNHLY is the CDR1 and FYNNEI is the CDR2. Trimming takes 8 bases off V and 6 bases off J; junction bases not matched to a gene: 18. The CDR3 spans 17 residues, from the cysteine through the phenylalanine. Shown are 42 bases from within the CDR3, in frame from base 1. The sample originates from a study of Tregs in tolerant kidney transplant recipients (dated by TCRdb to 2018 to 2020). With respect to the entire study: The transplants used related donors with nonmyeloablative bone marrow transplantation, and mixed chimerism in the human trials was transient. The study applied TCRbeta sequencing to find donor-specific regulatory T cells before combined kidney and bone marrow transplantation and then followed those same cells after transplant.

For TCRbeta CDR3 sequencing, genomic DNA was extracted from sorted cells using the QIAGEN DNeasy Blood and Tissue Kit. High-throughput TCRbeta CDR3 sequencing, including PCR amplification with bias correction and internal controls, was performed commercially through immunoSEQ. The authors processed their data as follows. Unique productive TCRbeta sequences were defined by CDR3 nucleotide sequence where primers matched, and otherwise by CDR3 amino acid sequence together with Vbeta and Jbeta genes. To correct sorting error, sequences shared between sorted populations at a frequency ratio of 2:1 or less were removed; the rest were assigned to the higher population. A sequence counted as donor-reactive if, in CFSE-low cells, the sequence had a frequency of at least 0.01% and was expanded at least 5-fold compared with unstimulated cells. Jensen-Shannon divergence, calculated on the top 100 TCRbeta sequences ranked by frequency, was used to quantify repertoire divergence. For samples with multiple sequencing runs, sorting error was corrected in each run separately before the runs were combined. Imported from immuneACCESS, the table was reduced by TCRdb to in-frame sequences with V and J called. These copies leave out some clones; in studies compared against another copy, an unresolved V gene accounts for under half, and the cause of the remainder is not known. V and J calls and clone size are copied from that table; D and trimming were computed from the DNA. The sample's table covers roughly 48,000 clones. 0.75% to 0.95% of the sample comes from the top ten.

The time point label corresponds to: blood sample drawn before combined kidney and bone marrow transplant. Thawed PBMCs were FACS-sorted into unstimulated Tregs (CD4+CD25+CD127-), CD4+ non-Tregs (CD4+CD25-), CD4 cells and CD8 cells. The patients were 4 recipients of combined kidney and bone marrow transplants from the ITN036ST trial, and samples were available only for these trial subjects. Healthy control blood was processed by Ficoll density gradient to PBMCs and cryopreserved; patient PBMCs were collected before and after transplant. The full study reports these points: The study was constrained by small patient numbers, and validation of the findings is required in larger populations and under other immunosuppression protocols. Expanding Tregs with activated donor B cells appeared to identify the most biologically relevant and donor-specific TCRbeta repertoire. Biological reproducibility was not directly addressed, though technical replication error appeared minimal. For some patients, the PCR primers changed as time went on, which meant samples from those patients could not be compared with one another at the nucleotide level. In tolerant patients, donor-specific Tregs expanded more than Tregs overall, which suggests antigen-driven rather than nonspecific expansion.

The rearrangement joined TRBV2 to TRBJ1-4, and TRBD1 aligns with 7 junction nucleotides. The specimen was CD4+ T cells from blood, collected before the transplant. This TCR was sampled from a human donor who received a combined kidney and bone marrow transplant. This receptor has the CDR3 CASQFGPGRQGHEKLFF. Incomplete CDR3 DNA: TGTGCCAGCCAATTTGGCCCCGGTCGACAGGGTCATGAAAAA.